This note documents a single T cell receptor (beta chain) sequence. The data were taken from a study of blood T cell repertoires in COVID-19. Study at large: Sites across the United States, Italy and Spain contributed samples from acute and convalescent COVID-19. PBMCs, B-cell-depleted T cells, or T cells provided the cDNA or gDNA that made up the material.

In the study's own analysis: Amplification from reference gene primers served as the basis for estimated nucleated cell counts. Here immunoSEQ multiplex PCR was the method, and the copy in TCRdb shows in-frame clones only, minus some. The DNA was the basis for D and trimming; V, J and clone size are from that table. The sample contains over 55,000 clones, around 86% of which appear only once. Looked up from germline, CDR1 is SGHDN and CDR2 is FVKESK. V was clipped by 4 bases and J by 1 base, with 10 bases between them. This CDR3 has 14 residues. Sequenced input: peripheral blood. The V call is TRBV14, the J call TRBJ1-2; no definite D call. The sequence derives from a man aged 45-65 years with active COVID-19. The CDR3 region has the DNA TGTGCCAGCAGCCGAGACAACATTAACTATGGCTACACCTTC. Protein: CASSRDNINYGYTF.